These 30 T cell receptor beta chains were all obtained from the same sample, sequenced in a study of blood T cells in healthy people across ages. Primed by a sample-barcoded 5' primer and a J-beta primer mix, a second PCR proceeded for about 7 to 11 cycles. MiXCR, applied by TCRdb to the 5' RACE reads, yields one record per CDR3 protein. The table records more than 1 million distinct CDR3 sequences, 45% of them present only once. The specimen sequenced was blood. All receptors derive from a woman aged 60-75 years in good health.

About this clonotype: One junction end disagrees with the germline gene, perhaps due to a read error. The chain employs TRBV6-5 and TRBJ2-1, with D perhaps matching TRBD2 (7 bases). In germline, CDR1 is MNHEY, CDR2 SVGAGI. The CDR3 is 15 amino acids. The CDR3 DNA reads TGTGCCAGTAGTTACGGCGGGGAGGGGGACAATGAGCAGTTCTTC. Its translation is CASSYGGEGDNEQFF.

The V gene is TRBV20-1, the J gene TRBJ2-3; D gene uncertain. V shed 4 bases and J shed 4 bases, with 18 bases lying between them. The CDR3 loop spans 15 amino acids. Germline V CDR1 and CDR2: DFQATT, SNEGSKA (reference sequence). The CDR3 spells CSAKDGHSSADTQYF. The CDR3 DNA sequence: TGCAGTGCTAAAGATGGTCATAGCAGCGCAGATACGCAGTATTTT.

The chain is built from TRBV7-6 and TRBJ2-7, with 8 bases matching TRBD2. The CDR3 runs 15 residues. The V gene's germline CDR1 is SGHVS and CDR2 FNYEAQ. With 2 bases clipped from V and 7 bases from J, the junction kept 10 bases outside the gene matches. CDR3 in DNA: TGTGCCAGCAGCTTATACGGGAGGGGCTACAATGAGCAGTACTTC. It specifies CASSLYGRGYNEQYF.

The CDR3 coding sequence is TGTGCCAGCACTGGGCGGGACTCCTACGAGCAGTACTTC. It is translated as CASTGRDSYEQYF. The J gene is TRBJ2-7, the V gene TRBV28, with a tentative D call TRBD2 (6 bases). Per germline, CDR1 MDHEN and CDR2 SYDVKM. CDR3 length: 13 residues. With 7 bases removed from V and 0 bases from J, the gap between germline ends came to 10 bases.

This sequence joins TRBV30 and TRBJ2-1; the match to TRBD1 covers 9 bases. Germline V gene lookup returns CDR1 GTSNPN and CDR2 SVGIG (reference sequence). Trimming at V came to 4 bases and at J to 9 bases, leaving 7 bases not matched to a gene. The CDR3 extends over 13 amino acids. CDR3 coding DNA: TGTGCCTGGACCCAGGACAGGGGCCTTGAGCAGTTCTTC. It translates to CAWTQDRGLEQFF.

The chain couples TRBV6-5 to TRBJ2-3; TRBD1 agrees at 7 bases. Germline V CDR1 and CDR2: MNHEY, SVGAGI. V shed 5 bases and J 0 bases; nucleotides not matched to a gene: 2. The CDR3 consists of 14 residues. The CDR3 DNA follows: TGTGCCAGCAGTCGGGACAGCAGCACAGATACGCAGTATTTT. Amino acid sequence: CASSRDSSTDTQYF.

The CDR3, as DNA: TGTGCCAGCAGTTTTTCGGGGACACAAGTCTCCCATGAGCAGTTCTTC. Amino acid sequence: CASSFSGTQVSHEQFF. V is TRBV6-6 and J is TRBJ2-1; possibly TRBD1 for D (6 bases). Deletions cut 4 bases from V and 8 bases from J, with 21 bases between. Germline CDR1 and CDR2: MNHNY and SVGAGI (reference sequence). The CDR3 consists of 16 residues.

This clonotype was found a few times. V and J are TRBV5-1 and TRBJ2-5; D is undetermined. Trimming shortened V by 2 bases and J by 2 bases, and 10 bases separated the two germline ends. CDR1 and CDR2 (germline): SGHRS, YFSETQ. The CDR3 covers 14 residues. CDR3 nucleotide sequence: TGCGCCAGCAGCTTAGGCGTAGGTCAAGAGACCCAGTACTTC. Translated: CASSLGVGQETQYF.

A note on this clonotype: At one end the junction does not follow the germline gene, possibly because of a read error. The chain carries TRBV10-3 and TRBJ1-6, with D possibly matching TRBD1 (6 bases). Germline V gene lookup returns CDR1 ENHRY and CDR2 SYGVKD. CDR3 size: 16 residues. The CDR3 nucleotides read TGTGCCGTCAGTGAGTCCCAACAGGGCTATAATTCACCCCTCCACTTT. This translates into CAVSESQQGYNSPLHF.

This chain uses TRBV2 with TRBJ2-7; D assignment may be TRBD1 or TRBD2 (5 bases each). Germline values: CDR1 SNHLY, CDR2 FYNNEI. There are 12 residues in the CDR3. V lost 6 bases, J lost 5 bases, and 11 bases lay in between. The CDR3 region has the DNA TGTGCCAGCAGCAGGGAGTTCCACGAGCAGTACTTC. Residues: CASSREFHEQYF. Supplemented by reference TRBV2 and TRBJ2-7, the full variable domain reads EPEVTQTPSHQVTQMGQEVILRCVPISNHLYFYWYRQILGQKVEFLVSFYNNEISEKSEIFDDQFSVERPDGSNFTLKIRSTKLEDSAMYFCASSREFHEQYFGPGTRLTVT.

The rearrangement links TRBV27 to TRBJ2-1, with D perhaps TRBD2 (5 bases). Germline V lookup: CDR1 MNHEY, CDR2 SMNVEV (reference sequence). V was clipped by 5 bases and J by 10 bases, with 12 bases between them. This CDR3 contains 12 residues. The CDR3 region is CASSRRSGEQFF. Here the CDR3 DNA reads TGTGCCAGCAGTAGGAGGTCGGGGGAGCAGTTCTTC.

This clonotype was seen a handful of times. The chain is built from TRBV7-3 and TRBJ2-3, with 8 positions matching TRBD2. CDR1 is SGHTA and CDR2 is FQGTGA in the germline V gene. The CDR3 sequence is 13 residues long. Unmatched junction bases numbered 4, after V lost 6 bases and J lost 5 bases. CDR3 amino acids: CASSSLAVDTQYF. The DNA of the CDR3 is TGTGCCAGCAGTTCACTAGCGGTAGATACGCAGTATTTT.

The chain employs TRBV13 and TRBJ2-3; D gene uncertain. CDR3 length equals 15 residues. Deletions cut 4 bases from V and 0 bases from J, with 11 bases between. Looked up from germline, CDR1 is PRHDT and CDR2 is FYEKMQ (reference sequence). The CDR3 region has the DNA TGTGCCAGCAGCTCAGCATGGGCCAGCACAGATACGCAGTATTTT. Amino acid sequence: CASSSAWASTDTQYF.

This clonotype was seen a few times. This chain uses TRBV7-9 with TRBJ2-3; no firm D call. Germline CDR1 is SEHNR and CDR2 is FQNEAQ (reference sequence). V was shortened by 5 bases and J by 0 bases, with 18 bases between the two germline ends. This CDR3 has 17 amino acids. The CDR3 nucleotides read TGTGCCAGCAGCCCACCATTAGACGGCCTTAGCACAGATACGCAGTATTTT. Translating gives CASSPPLDGLSTDTQYF.

This clonotype was counted a few times. This chain uses TRBV5-1 with TRBJ2-4; D is ambiguous. Trimming took off 0 bases at V and 6 bases at J, with 10 bases between the two ends. This CDR3 comprises 14 residues. Per the germline V gene, CDR1 is SGHRS and CDR2 is YFSETQ. The CDR3 is CASSLAGVLNIQYF. CDR3 in DNA: TGCGCCAGCAGCTTGGCTGGGGTCTTAAACATTCAGTACTTC.

The genes are TRBV18 and TRBJ1-2; TRBD1 aligns across 9 bases. Germline CDR1 is KGHSH and CDR2 is LQKENI. This CDR3 spans 15 amino acids. Losses at the gene ends were 3 bases for V and 2 bases for J; bases not matched to a gene: 4. The CDR3 protein is CASSPWGTGNYGYTF. The CDR3 coding sequence is TGTGCCAGCTCACCTTGGGGGACAGGGAACTATGGCTACACCTTC.

This sequence joins TRBV5-6 and TRBJ1-5; D not resolved. This CDR3 is 13 amino acids long. The V and J ends lost 4 bases and 3 bases respectively, with 8 bases between them. Germline lookup yields CDR1 SGHDT and CDR2 YYEEEE. CDR3 in DNA: TGTGCCAGCAGCCGACCGAACAATCAGCCCCAGCATTTT. It encodes CASSRPNNQPQHF.

The rearrangement uses TRBV10-2 and TRBJ2-7; 9 bases agree with TRBD1. Matching the DNA end better, TRBJ2-4 makes the J call doubtful. CDR1 is WSHSY and CDR2 is SAAADI in the germline V gene. The CDR3 sequence is 15 residues long. CDR3 DNA: TGCGCCAGCAAGAGCCCCGGACAGGGGATCGACATTCAGTACTTC. Protein: CASKSPGQGIDIQYF.

This clonotype has just one count. The chain uses TRBV20-1 and TRBJ2-1, with 10 bases matching TRBD1. Germline V CDR1 and CDR2: DFQATT, SNEGSKA (reference sequence). The ends lost 0 bases at V and 6 bases at J; junction bases unmatched: 14. This CDR3 contains 18 residues. The CDR3 sequence is CSARDRTLTGGNCNEQFF. CDR3 nucleotides: TGCAGTGCTAGAGATCGAACTTTGACAGGGGGCAACTGCAATGAGCAGTTCTTC.

This clonotype showed up just a few times. The chain employs TRBV11-2 and TRBJ1-2, with 7 bases matching TRBD1. Germline V gene lookup returns CDR1 SGHAT and CDR2 FQNNGV. J lost 7 bases, V lost 4 bases, and 9 bases had no gene match. CDR3 length: 14 residues. The CDR3 DNA reads TGTGCCAGCAGCTCCTCAGACAGGGTGATTGGCTACACCTTC. Amino acid sequence: CASSSSDRVIGYTF. The entire variable domain, with the rest obtained from reference TRBV11-2 and TRBJ1-2, is as follows: EAGVAQSPRYKIIEKRQSVAFWCNPISGHATLYWYQQILGQGPKLLIQFQNNGVVDDSQLPKDRFSAERLKGVDSTLKIQPAKLEDSAVYLCASSSSDRVIGYTFGSGTRLTVV.

This clonotype has a handful of counts. This chain connects TRBV6-5 to TRBJ2-1; 12 nucleotides match TRBD2. CDR1 is MNHEY, CDR2 SVGAGI, per germline. V trimming: 4 bases; J trimming: 8 bases; junction bases outside the gene matches: 9. The CDR3 consists of 16 residues. The CDR3 spells CASSLLAGGPIHEQFF. The CDR3 bases are TGTGCCAGCAGTTTACTAGCGGGAGGACCCATCCATGAGCAGTTCTTC.

The genes are TRBV15 and TRBJ1-5; the match to TRBD1 covers 7 bases. The CDR3 runs to 15 residues. Germline CDR1 LNHNV, CDR2 YYDKDF (reference sequence). J lost 6 bases, V lost 1 base, and 6 bases had no gene match. The CDR3 is CATSRVGGGTQPQHF. DNA for the CDR3: TGTGCCACCAGCAGAGTAGGAGGGGGCACTCAGCCCCAGCATTTT.

The chain is built from TRBV12-3 or TRBV12-4 and TRBJ1-2; possibly TRBD1 for D (6 bases). Trimming took off 3 bases at V and 4 bases at J, with 9 bases between the two ends. This CDR3 spans 13 amino acids. The CDR3 coding sequence is TGTGCCAGCAGTTTCGGACAGCCCTATGGCTACACCTTC. Protein product: CASSFGQPYGYTF.

The V and J genes are TRBV2 and TRBJ2-1; 8 bases are shared with TRBD2. CDR1 is SNHLY, CDR2 FYNNEI, per germline. The CDR3 covers 17 residues. With V trimmed by 5 bases and J by 5 bases, 14 bases remained unmatched. CDR3 region: CASSPTRAGVLDNEQFF. CDR3 sequence (DNA): TGTGCCAGCAGTCCAACAAGAGCGGGAGTACTGGACAATGAGCAGTTCTTC.

This clonotype came up a few times. This rearrangement joins TRBV12-3 or TRBV12-4 to TRBJ1-6; D gene unclear. This CDR3 comprises 12 residues. V lost 6 bases and J lost 10, with 10 bases in between. Written as DNA, the CDR3 is TGTGCCAGCAGGGGGTTTGGCTCACCCCTCCACTTT. Translating it yields CASRGFGSPLHF.

The rearrangement links TRBV4-2 to TRBJ2-3; D not resolved. The CDR3 runs 14 residues. Germline loops: CDR1 LGHNA, CDR2 YNFKEQ. Between the trimmed V and J ends, which lost 4 bases and 4 bases, there was a span of 12 bases. This CDR3 reads CASSLPGLSDTQYF. CDR3 in DNA: TGTGCCAGCAGCCTCCCCGGGCTCTCAGATACGCAGTATTTT.

This clonotype was counted a few times. The rearrangement uses TRBV27 and TRBJ2-6, with TRBD2 as a possible D gene (5 bases). Per the germline V gene, CDR1 is MNHEY and CDR2 is SMNVEV (reference sequence). The CDR3 loop spans 16 amino acids. Trimming left V 5 bases short and J 0 bases short, with 11 bases between. CDR3 DNA sequence: TGTGCCAGCAGTATACGGGGAGACTCTGGGGCCAACGTCCTGACTTTC. Translating it yields CASSIRGDSGANVLTF.

The chain employs TRBV20-1 and TRBJ2-7; D assignment may be TRBD1 or TRBD2 (6 bases each). V shed 5 bases and J shed 0 bases, with 14 bases lying between them. The CDR3 is made up of 14 amino acids. Per the germline V gene, CDR1 is DFQATT and CDR2 is SNEGSKA (reference sequence). The CDR3 bases are TGCAGTGCTTCTAGGGGGGATCACTCCTACGAGCAGTACTTC. Its protein is CSASRGDHSYEQYF.

A few counts support this clonotype. The rearrangement links TRBV11-2 to TRBJ2-7, with 10 positions matching TRBD1. V lost 6 bases and J lost 0; bases outside the gene matches: 11. This CDR3 contains 17 residues. Germline CDR1 SGHAT, CDR2 FQNNGV. The CDR3 region is CASRRKPGTGDSYEQYF. CDR3 DNA sequence: TGTGCCAGCAGGCGTAAACCCGGGACAGGGGACTCCTACGAGCAGTACTTC.

This clonotype was seen many times. The chain joins TRBV27 to TRBJ2-7, with D unresolved. The CDR3 has 11 amino acids. Germline V gene lookup returns CDR1 MNHEY and CDR2 SMNVEV (reference sequence). The germline V and J ends were trimmed by 4 bases and 7 bases, with 8 bases remaining between them. The CDR3 region is CASSSPREQYF. The DNA of the CDR3 is TGTGCCAGCAGTTCCCCGCGAGAGCAGTACTTC.